The 24 T cell receptor beta chains reported below all come from one sample, sequenced in a study of breast tumors, draining lymph nodes, adjacent tissues. Breast cancer patients provided tissue from their axillary draining lymph nodes. A single record per CDR3 protein comes from TCRdb applying MiXCR to the multiplex PCR reads. The repertoire consists of about 140,000 distinct CDR3 sequences, with 32% occurring once and the leading ten covering 2% to 2.5%. Input material: axillary lymph node tissue. The receptor source for this set is a female donor with breast cancer. Some clones in this sample may be carry-over from other donors' samples.

This clonotype has ten or more counts. The chain carries TRBV18 and TRBJ2-5; tentatively, D is TRBD2 (6 bases). V lost 3 bases to trimming and J lost 3 bases, with 11 bases between them. Germline-derived CDR1 and CDR2 are KGHSH and LQKENI. The CDR3 totals 14 residues. CDR3 in amino acids: CASSPDYLKETQYF. DNA for the CDR3: TGTGCCAGCTCACCGGACTACCTCAAAGAGACCCAGTACTTC.

Note on this clonotype: A junction end diverges from the germline sequence, so it may reflect a read error. V and J are TRBV2 and TRBJ1-6; tentative D call: TRBD1 (5 bases). Germline V gives CDR1 SNHLY, CDR2 FYNNEI. This CDR3 has 16 amino acids. The DNA for the CDR3 is TGTGCCAGCGTCTCATGGCCGGGGCACTTCTCCTCGCCCCTCAACTTT. Encoded protein: CASVSWPGHFSSPLNF.

This clonotype was picked up many times. CDR3 residues: CASSQQQGAYTGELFF. The DNA for the CDR3 is TGTGCCAGCAGCCAACAGCAGGGGGCCTACACCGGGGAGCTGTTTTTT. The rearrangement uses TRBV4-2 and TRBJ2-2, with TRBD1 matching over 8 bases. Germline V gene data show CDR1 as LGHNA and CDR2 as YNFKEQ. The CDR3 totals 16 residues. V shed 2 bases, J shed 3 bases, and the junction held 5 bases outside the gene matches.

This clonotype occurred once. For the CDR3, the DNA is TGTGCCAGCAGTTCCTCGTCGAGCTCCTACAATGAGCAGTTCTTC. It encodes CASSSSSSSYNEQFF. V gene TRBV25-1 combines with J gene TRBJ2-1; no clear D. Germline V lookup: CDR1 MGHDK, CDR2 SYGVNS. CDR3 length: 15 amino acids. V lost 5 bases to trimming and J lost 0 bases, with 11 bases between them.

In regard to this clonotype: The CDR3 carries no conserved terminal phenylalanine or tryptophan, so it likely arises from a read error. The DNA is left out, because the CDR3 cannot be placed on it with certainty; the CDR3 is given as TCRdb lists it. The gene calls are TRBV24-1 and TRBJ2-6; the table's D call, TRBD1, was not checked against the DNA. Germline values: CDR1 KGHDR, CDR2 SFDVKD. The CDR3 region is 11 residues in length, termini included. The CDR3: CATSDLGTGRT.

With regard to this clonotype: A much larger clone differs from this one at a single base, so this may be a read error. Without the conserved terminal phenylalanine or tryptophan, this CDR3 likely stems from a read error. This chain joins TRBV6-5 and TRBJ1-2; D ambiguous. The CDR3 has 12 amino acids. The ends were cut back, 5 bases at V and 8 bases at J, with 12 bases in the middle. Germline lookup yields CDR1 MNHEY and CDR2 SVGAGI. The CDR3, as DNA: TGTGCCAGCAGTGGGGATCGTCTGGGCTACACCTCC. Amino acids: CASSGDRLGYTS.

This clonotype has ten or more counts. The CDR3 sequence is CASSASLGTNEKLFF. The CDR3 nucleotides read TGTGCCAGCAGTGCCTCCCTGGGCACTAATGAAAAACTGTTTTTT. The chain uses TRBV6-1 and TRBJ1-4, with D hard to call. Trimming removed 4 bases at V and 2 bases at J, with 11 bases between. The CDR3 is 15 residues long. The germline gives CDR1 MNHNS, CDR2 SASEGT.

The table lists this clonotype with a few counts. This sequence may be a read error, since a much larger clone differs from it by one base. This CDR3 is CASSLQDPETQYF. DNA of the CDR3: TGTGCCAGCAGCTTACAGGACCCAGAGACCCAGTACTTC. V usage is TRBV5-8 and J usage is TRBJ2-5, with D possibly matching TRBD1 (5 bases). The V end was cut by 2 bases, the J end by 4 bases, with 9 bases between. Germline loops: CDR1 SGHTS, CDR2 YDEGEE. The CDR3 loop spans 13 amino acids.

This clonotype was detected ten times or more. A much larger clone sits a single nucleotide away, making a read error possible. This chain uses TRBV20-1 with TRBJ1-2; 8 positions agree with TRBD1. The CDR3 loop spans 12 amino acids. Germline V gene lookup returns CDR1 DFQATT and CDR2 SNEGSKA (reference sequence). This CDR3 is CSARQGAHGSTF. CDR3 DNA sequence: TGCAGTGCTAGACAGGGGGCGCACGGCTCCACCTTC.

This clonotype was picked up many times. The CDR3 sequence is CASGTGIYGYTF. As DNA, the CDR3 is TGCGCCAGCGGGACAGGGATCTATGGCTACACCTTC. The chain recombines TRBV5-1 with TRBJ1-2, with 9 bases identical to TRBD1. Germline CDR1 SGHRS, CDR2 YFSETQ. V gave up 7 bases and J gave up 4 bases; unmatched junction bases: 2. The CDR3 is made up of 12 amino acids. Looking up the rest from reference TRBV5-1 and TRBJ1-2 gives the full variable domain: KAGVTQTPRYLIKTRGQQVTLSCSPISGHRSVSWYQQTPGQGLQFLFEYFSETQRNKGNFPGRFSGRQFSNSRSEMNVSTLELGDSALYLCASGTGIYGYTFGSGTRLTVV.

This clonotype was detected many times. The chain carries TRBV13 and TRBJ2-1; TRBD1 matches 9 bases. This CDR3 contains 15 residues. The junction had 7 bases not matched to a gene; V was cut back by 5 bases and J by 5 bases. Germline V CDR1 and CDR2: PRHDT, FYEKMQ (reference sequence). In nucleotides, the CDR3 is TGTGCCAGCAGCGGCCGGGACAGGGACCACAATGAGCAGTTCTTC. It encodes CASSGRDRDHNEQFF. Supplemented by reference TRBV13 and TRBJ2-1, the full variable domain reads AAGVIQSPRHLIKEKRETATLKCYPIPRHDTVYWYQQGPGQDPQFLISFYEKMQSDKGSIPDRFSAQQFSDYHSELNMSSLELGDSALYFCASSGRDRDHNEQFFGPGTRLTVL.

The table lists this clonotype with many counts. This chain links TRBV20-1 with TRBJ2-1; D is perhaps TRBD1 or TRBD2 (6 bases each). V was pared by 7 bases and J by 7 bases, with 17 bases between. The CDR3 contains 13 residues. CDR1 and CDR2 (germline): DFQATT, SNEGSKA (reference sequence). As DNA, the CDR3 is TGCAGTGGTAGGGGGGACGGGCGGAATGAGCAGTTCTTC. Amino acids: CSGRGDGRNEQFF.

This chain connects TRBV18 to TRBJ2-3; tentatively, D is TRBD2 (7 bases). V was trimmed by 4 bases and J by 5 bases, leaving 19 bases between them. Germline V CDR1 and CDR2: KGHSH, LQKENI. CDR3 length: 16 residues. This CDR3 is CASSQFAGARLDTQYF. DNA of the CDR3: TGTGCCAGCTCACAATTCGCGGGGGCCCGACTAGATACGCAGTATTTT.

This clonotype was detected only once. Here the CDR3 omits its conserved ending phenylalanine or tryptophan, so a read error is the likely source. No DNA is shown, since the ends of the CDR3 on it are uncertain; the CDR3 is the one TCRdb lists. The gene calls are TRBV2 and TRBJ2-5; the table gives TRBD2 as D, unverified against the DNA. Germline V gene data show CDR1 as SNHLY and CDR2 as FYNNEI. Ends included, the CDR3 has 10 residues. The CDR3 is CASSDWVSSL.

This clonotype showed up just once. This may come from a read error, since a much larger clone is one base off. V gene TRBV28 combines with J gene TRBJ2-7; the D gene is possibly TRBD1 (7 bases). This CDR3 contains 13 residues. CDR1 MDHEN and CDR2 SYDVKM come from the germline V gene. This CDR3 is CTSRAQGRYEQYF. CDR3 nucleotides: TGTACCAGCAGGGCACAGGGGAGGTACGAGCAGTACTTC.

Concerning this clonotype: Relative to the germline gene, one junction end is altered; a read error may explain this. This chain links TRBV6-2 or TRBV6-3 with TRBJ2-2; D unresolved. The CDR3 is 13 amino acids. The germline CDR1 and CDR2 sequences are MNHEY and SVGEGT. In DNA form, the CDR3 reads TGTGCCAGCAGTCACTCCCGTGCGGGGGAGCTGTTTTTT. It is translated as CASSHSRAGELFF.

The chain recombines TRBV9 with TRBJ1-1; perhaps TRBD1 as D (5 bases). Deletions cut 0 bases from V and 0 bases from J, with 12 bases between. Germline V CDR1 and CDR2: SGDLS, YYNGEE. The CDR3 is 16 amino acids. The CDR3 DNA follows: TGTGCCAGCAGCGTAGATGGGGCTTCCATGAACACTGAAGCTTTCTTT. It is translated as CASSVDGASMNTEAFF.

With respect to this clonotype: Because it lacks the conserved phenylalanine or tryptophan at the end, this CDR3 is likely a read error. V and J are TRBV15 and TRBJ2-3; D remains ambiguous. The germline V gene has CDR1 LNHNV and CDR2 YYDKDF (reference sequence). The CDR3 loop spans 19 amino acids. Trimming removed 1 base at V and 0 bases at J, with 20 bases between. The CDR3 loop reads CATSRALSPGSGSTDTQYL. DNA of the CDR3: TGTGCCACCAGCAGAGCCCTTTCCCCCGGTTCCGGGAGCACAGATACGCAGTATCTT.

This clonotype has ten or more counts. CDR3 sequence: CASSFFVGGGNQPQHF. The CDR3 DNA sequence: TGTGCCAGCAGTTTTTTTGTAGGGGGAGGCAATCAGCCCCAGCATTTT. This rearrangement joins TRBV12-3 or TRBV12-4 to TRBJ1-5; D may be TRBD1 (6 bases). V was shortened by 3 bases and J by 2 bases, with 14 bases between the two germline ends. This CDR3 spans 16 amino acids.

This clonotype occurred many times. The chain combines TRBV12-3 or TRBV12-4 with TRBJ1-2, with TRBD1 matching over 10 bases. CDR3 length equals 15 residues. The J segment lost 5 bases and the V segment lost 4 bases, leaving 7 bases of the junction unmatched. In DNA, the CDR3 is TGTGCCAGCAGTTACCGGGACAGGGGAGGATATGGCTACACCTTC. It translates to CASSYRDRGGYGYTF.

This clonotype has a count of ten or more. The chain employs TRBV11-3 and TRBJ2-1; D gene uncertain. Germline V gene data show CDR1 as SGHNT and CDR2 as YENEEA. The CDR3 has 13 residues. The V gene lost 5 bases and the J gene lost 4 bases, with 9 bases spanning the gap. CDR3 nucleotides: TGTGCCAGCAGCCTAAGCGTATACAATGAGCAGTTCTTC. Amino acid sequence: CASSLSVYNEQFF.

There are many counts of this clonotype. The chain uses TRBV10-3 and TRBJ2-1; no reliable D call. V lost 3 bases and J 5 bases, leaving 8 bases between the germline ends. Germline CDR1 ENHRY, CDR2 SYGVKD. CDR3 length: 13 amino acids. The CDR3 here is CAISELGNNEQFF. Here the CDR3 DNA reads TGTGCCATCAGTGAATTAGGGAACAATGAGCAGTTCTTC.

This clonotype was observed a few times. The chain uses TRBV6-5 and TRBJ1-1, with D tentatively TRBD1 (5 bases). The germline V gene has CDR1 MNHEY and CDR2 SVGAGI. The V end was cut by 4 bases, the J end by 2 bases, with 20 bases between. The CDR3 is made up of 17 amino acids. Here the CDR3 reads CASSSIPSEDSNTEAFF. Here the CDR3 DNA reads TGTGCCAGCAGTTCCATACCCTCCGAAGACAGTAACACTGAAGCTTTCTTT.

This clonotype was recorded at least ten times. The chain joins TRBV6-5 to TRBJ2-7; 7 nucleotides align to TRBD1. Germline loops: CDR1 MNHEY, CDR2 SVGAGI. The V segment lost 8 bases and the J segment 4 bases; nucleotides outside the gene matches: 14. The CDR3 extends over 15 amino acids. CDR3 amino acids: CASGTRQGRGYEQYV. The CDR3, as DNA: TGTGCCAGCGGGACCCGACAGGGCCGGGGATACGAGCAGTACGTC.